One T cell receptor beta chain is described in this entry. Profiling relied on immunoSEQ multiplex PCR, and the TCRdb table lists in-frame clones only, not all of them. The data hold 160,000 or so clones, with 84% observed a single time. The record originates from a study of blood T cell repertoires in COVID-19. Study overall: The study drew acute and convalescent COVID-19 samples from the United States, Italy and Spain. The cDNA or gDNA used as material had been derived from T cells, B-cell-depleted T cells, or PBMCs.

CDR1 MNHEY and CDR2 SMNVEV come from the germline V gene (reference sequence). J was trimmed by 2 bases and V by 3 bases; bases with no gene match: 3. The CDR3 extends over 14 amino acids. The V gene is TRBV27, the J gene TRBJ2-7; 8 positions agree with TRBD1. Sequences were obtained from peripheral blood. The clonotype comes from a woman aged 80 or over with acute or convalescent COVID-19. The chain's CDR3 is CASSFGRGPYEQYF. CDR3 DNA: TGTGCCAGCAGTTTCGGCAGGGGGCCCTACGAGCAGTACTTC.